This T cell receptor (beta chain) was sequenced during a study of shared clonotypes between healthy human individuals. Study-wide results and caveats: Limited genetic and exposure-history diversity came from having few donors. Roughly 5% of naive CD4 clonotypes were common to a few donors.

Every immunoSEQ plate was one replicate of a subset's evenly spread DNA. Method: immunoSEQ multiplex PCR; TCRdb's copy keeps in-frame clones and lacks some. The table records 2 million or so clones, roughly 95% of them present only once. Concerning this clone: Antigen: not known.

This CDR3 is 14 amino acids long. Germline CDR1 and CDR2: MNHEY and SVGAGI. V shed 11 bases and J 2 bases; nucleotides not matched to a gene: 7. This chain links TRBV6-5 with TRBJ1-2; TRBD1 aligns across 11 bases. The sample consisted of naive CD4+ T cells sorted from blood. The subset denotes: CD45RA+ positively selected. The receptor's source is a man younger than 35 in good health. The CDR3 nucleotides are TGTGCCGTACGGGGACAGGGGGTGAACTATGGCTACACCTTC. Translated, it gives CAVRGQGVNYGYTF.